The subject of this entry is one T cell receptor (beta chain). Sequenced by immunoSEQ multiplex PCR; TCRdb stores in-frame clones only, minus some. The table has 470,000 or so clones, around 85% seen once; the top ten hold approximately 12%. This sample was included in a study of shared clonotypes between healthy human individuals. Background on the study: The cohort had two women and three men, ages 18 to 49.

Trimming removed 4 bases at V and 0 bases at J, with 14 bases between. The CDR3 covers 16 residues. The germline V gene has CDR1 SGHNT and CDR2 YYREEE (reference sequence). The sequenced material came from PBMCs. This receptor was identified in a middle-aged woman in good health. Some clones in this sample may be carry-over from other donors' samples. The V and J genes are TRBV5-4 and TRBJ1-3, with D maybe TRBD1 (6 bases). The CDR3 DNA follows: TGTGCCAGCAGCCTGGACAGCCCGCTCTCTGGAAACACCATATATTTT. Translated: CASSLDSPLSGNTIYF.